These 31 T cell receptor beta chains share one sample of origin, sequenced in a study of tumor-infiltrating lymphocytes in localized non-small cell lung cancer. The protocol was immunoSEQ multiplex PCR, while the TCRdb copy is restricted to in-frame clones and leaves out a portion. The sample has about 12,000 clones, under 90% seen once; the top ten hold approximately 9.3%. Sequenced input: lung tumor tissue. Source of these receptors: a human donor with non-small cell lung cancer.

The chain employs TRBV18 and TRBJ2-2, with D unresolved. The CDR3 is 14 amino acids. The V gene's germline CDR1 is KGHSH and CDR2 LQKENI. Between the trimmed V and J ends, which lost 3 bases and 1 base, there was a span of 6 bases. The DNA for the CDR3 is TGTGCCAGCTCACCCCCCAAGAACACCGGGGAGCTGTTTTTT. Protein sequence: CASSPPKNTGELFF.

The V call is TRBV28, the J call TRBJ2-1; no definite D call. Germline CDR1 reads MDHEN; CDR2 reads SYDVKM. This CDR3 has 13 residues. Trimming pared 2 bases from V and 13 bases from J, leaving 15 bases between. In DNA form, the CDR3 reads TGTGCCAGCAGTTTACTGAAGGTCCGCGATCAGTTCTTC. Translating it yields CASSLLKVRDQFF. Supplemented by reference TRBV28 and TRBJ2-1, the full variable domain reads DVKVTQSSRYLVKRTGEKVFLECVQDMDHENMFWYRQDPGLGLRLIYFSYDVKMKEKGDIPEGYSVSREKKERFSLILESASTNQTSMYLCASSLLKVRDQFFGPGTRLTVL.

The V call is TRBV2, the J call TRBJ1-5; D gene uncertain. Per germline, CDR1 SNHLY and CDR2 FYNNEI. V lost 6 bases, J lost 2 bases, and 8 bases lay in between. There are 13 residues in the CDR3. The CDR3 loop is CASRFRGNQPQHF. In DNA form, the CDR3 reads TGTGCCAGCAGATTCCGGGGCAATCAGCCCCAGCATTTT. The full variable domain, its missing parts supplied by reference TRBV2 and TRBJ1-5, is EPEVTQTPSHQVTQMGQEVILRCVPISNHLYFYWYRQILGQKVEFLVSFYNNEISEKSEIFDDQFSVERPDGSNFTLKIRSTKLEDSAMYFCASRFRGNQPQHFGDGTRLSIL.

This clone appeared once. This rearrangement joins TRBV6-6 to TRBJ1-4; D uncertain. This CDR3 contains 11 residues. V shed 7 bases and J shed 7 bases, with 7 bases lying between them. Germline assignment: CDR1 MNHNY and CDR2 SVGAGI (reference sequence). The CDR3 nucleotides read TGTGCCAGCACGGCCGGTGAAAAACTGTTTTTT. The encoded protein is CASTAGEKLFF.

V and J are TRBV9 and TRBJ1-1, with a possible D match to TRBD1 (5 bases). The CDR3 spans 15 residues. Germline V gives CDR1 SGDLS, CDR2 YYNGEE. V shed 4 bases and J shed 4 bases, with 17 bases lying between them. CDR3 coding DNA: TGTGCCAGCAGCCCCCGGGCGGTTGGGACCACTGAAGCTTTCTTT. Translation: CASSPRAVGTTEAFF.

The chain is built from TRBV5-1 and TRBJ1-5; D is uncertain. Trimming removed 3 bases from V and 2 bases from J, with 15 bases in between. The CDR3 length is 16 residues. Germline CDR1 is SGHRS and CDR2 is YFSETQ. The CDR3 DNA reads as TGCGCCAGCAGCTCCGGGGATGGGGTGGGCAATCAGCCCCAGCATTTT. Protein sequence: CASSSGDGVGNQPQHF.

The chain links TRBV2 to TRBJ2-2; maybe TRBD2 (6 bases). This CDR3 is built from 18 residues. CDR1 is SNHLY and CDR2 is FYNNEI in the germline V gene. Trimming removed 4 bases from V and 4 bases from J, with 22 bases in between. CDR3 sequence reads: CASSGGGARGMRTGELFF. CDR3 in DNA: TGTGCCAGCAGTGGGGGCGGTGCGCGCGGGATGCGCACCGGGGAGCTGTTTTTT.

The sample holds one count of this clone. The CDR3 DNA reads as TGCGCCAGCAGCTTGGCGCCTAGAGGGGGCACAGATACGCAGTATTTT. Its protein is CASSLAPRGGTDTQYF. The gene calls are TRBV5-1 and TRBJ2-3; perhaps D is TRBD1 or TRBD2 (5 bases each). In germline, CDR1 is SGHRS, CDR2 YFSETQ. The CDR3 is made up of 16 amino acids. Trimming cost V 0 bases and J 1 base, with 12 bases left between them.

This clone was found a few times. J is TRBJ2-5 and V is TRBV15, with 7 bases lining up with TRBD2. The CDR3 is made up of 14 amino acids. CDR1 is LNHNV and CDR2 is YYDKDF in the germline V gene (reference sequence). After removal of 2 bases from V and 4 bases from J, the junction contained 4 bases not matched to a gene. CDR3 nucleotides: TGTGCCACCAGCAGATCCGGGAGGAGAGAGACCCAGTACTTC. Translation gives CATSRSGRRETQYF.

The gene calls are TRBV2 and TRBJ2-7; 14 bases are a match to TRBD2. J lost 0 bases, V lost 6 bases, and 10 bases had no gene match. CDR3 length: 18 amino acids. Germline lookup yields CDR1 SNHLY and CDR2 FYNNEI. The CDR3 reads CASRSEGLAGADSYEQYF. CDR3 in DNA: TGTGCCAGCAGGTCGGAGGGACTAGCGGGAGCGGACTCCTACGAGCAGTACTTC. The entire variable domain, with the rest obtained from reference TRBV2 and TRBJ2-7, is as follows: EPEVTQTPSHQVTQMGQEVILRCVPISNHLYFYWYRQILGQKVEFLVSFYNNEISEKSEIFDDQFSVERPDGSNFTLKIRSTKLEDSAMYFCASRSEGLAGADSYEQYFGPGTRLTVT.

This clone was recorded once. This chain uses TRBV7-8 with TRBJ1-5; tentative D call: TRBD1 (5 bases). The CDR3 covers 17 residues. Trimming cost V 1 base and J 0 bases, with 13 bases left between them. CDR1 SGHVS and CDR2 FQNEAQ come from the germline V gene. This CDR3 reads CASSLGFGGVSNQPQHF. The CDR3 nucleotides are TGTGCCAGCAGCTTAGGATTCGGGGGGGTTAGCAATCAGCCCCAGCATTTT.

The J gene is TRBJ2-1, the V gene TRBV29-1; the match to TRBD2 covers 10 bases. The CDR3 is 13 amino acids. V was pared by 5 bases and J by 5 bases, with 3 bases of the junction left unmatched. From germline, CDR1 is SQVTM and CDR2 ANQGSEA. Here the CDR3 DNA reads TGCAGCGTTACTAGCGGGATTAACAATGAGCAGTTCTTC. Its translation: CSVTSGINNEQFF.

The gene calls are TRBV5-4 and TRBJ2-3, with D tentatively TRBD1 or TRBD2 (8 bases each). Germline V lookup: CDR1 SGHNT, CDR2 YYREEE (reference sequence). CDR3 length: 16 amino acids. V was trimmed by 6 bases and J by 7 bases, leaving 24 bases between them. The CDR3 bases are TGTGCCAGCACTCCTGGGTTTAGCGGGACAGGAAATACGCAGTATTTT. Amino acid sequence: CASTPGFSGTGNTQYF.

The table lists this clone with a few counts. This chain's CDR3 is CASSQPGQLRAQHF. Written as DNA, the CDR3 is TGCGCCAGCAGCCAGCCGGGACAGCTCAGAGCCCAGCATTTT. The V call is TRBV4-1, the J call TRBJ1-5; 7 nucleotides agree with TRBD1. This CDR3 region has 14 residues. J gave up 11 bases and V 3 bases, and 10 bases lay outside the gene matches. Germline-derived CDR1 and CDR2 are MGHRA and YSYEKL.

The table lists this clone with a count of one. V is TRBV6-1 and J is TRBJ1-4; D is ambiguous. Germline lookup yields CDR1 MNHNS and CDR2 SASEGT. The CDR3 loop spans 14 amino acids. V gave up 0 bases and J gave up 1 base, with 3 bases separating them. The CDR3 DNA reads as TGTGCCAGCAGTGAAGCGGGAACTAATGAAAAACTGTTTTTT. As protein: CASSEAGTNEKLFF.

This chain joins TRBV5-4 and TRBJ2-3, with 7 positions matching TRBD2. Losses at the gene ends were 4 bases for V and 2 bases for J; bases not matched to a gene: 4. CDR1 SGHNT and CDR2 YYREEE come from the germline V gene (reference sequence). The CDR3 runs to 14 residues. The CDR3 region is CASSPRGVTDTQYF. The DNA of the CDR3 is TGTGCCAGCAGCCCTCGGGGGGTCACAGATACGCAGTATTTT.

The chain joins TRBV7-8 to TRBJ1-2; perhaps TRBD1 as D (5 bases). Trimming took 0 bases from V and 8 from J, leaving 10 bases between them. From germline, CDR1 is SGHVS and CDR2 FQNEAQ. This CDR3 has 13 residues. CDR3 sequence (DNA): TGTGCCAGCAGCTTAGCGCGGGGGGGAGGCTACACCTTC. This gives the protein CASSLARGGGYTF.

The rearrangement links TRBV14 to TRBJ2-7; no clear D gene. CDR3 length: 11 residues. Looked up from germline, CDR1 is SGHDN and CDR2 is FVKESK. Deletions cut 0 bases from V and 12 bases from J, with 9 bases between. The CDR3 sequence is CASSQDTVVYF. The CDR3 DNA reads TGTGCCAGCAGCCAAGATACCGTCGTGTACTTC.

The genes are TRBV18 and TRBJ2-7; D not certain. V lost 6 bases, J lost 5 bases, and 8 bases lay in between. The CDR3 has 11 amino acids. Germline V gene data show CDR1 as KGHSH and CDR2 as LQKENI. CDR3 residues: CASSRDDEQYF. In nucleotides, the CDR3 is TGTGCCAGCTCGCGAGACGACGAGCAGTACTTC.

The genes are TRBV7-2 and TRBJ2-5, with a possible D match to TRBD2 (5 bases). CDR3 length: 14 residues. Trimming left V 1 base short and J 3 bases short, with 9 bases between. CDR1 SGHTA and CDR2 FQGNSA come from the germline V gene. CDR3 protein: CASSLVGMKETQYF. CDR3 DNA sequence: TGTGCCAGCAGCTTAGTCGGGATGAAAGAGACCCAGTACTTC.

This chain joins TRBV7-2 and TRBJ1-3; no definite D call. The V gene lost 5 bases and the J gene lost 0 bases, with 14 bases spanning the gap. The germline gives CDR1 SGHTA, CDR2 FQGNSA. CDR3 size: 16 residues. CDR3 DNA sequence: TGTGCCAGCAGCCCCTGGCCACGAGGCTCTGGAAACACCATATATTTT. Translating gives CASSPWPRGSGNTIYF. Based on the CDR3 plus reference TRBV7-2 and TRBJ1-3, the full variable domain is GAGVSQSPSNKVTEKGKDVELRCDPISGHTALYWYRQSLGQGLEFLIYFQGNSAPDKSGLPSDRFSAERTGGSVSTLTIQRTQQEDSAVYLCASSPWPRGSGNTIYFGEGSWLTVV.

The V and J genes are TRBV27 and TRBJ2-2; 8 bases line up with TRBD1. V lost 4 bases and J lost 11; bases outside the gene matches: 9. Germline V gene data show CDR1 as MNHEY and CDR2 as SMNVEV (reference sequence). This CDR3 contains 14 residues. The CDR3 DNA follows: TGTGCCAGCAGTTGGGGACAGGCTGCCCCAGAGCTGTTTTTT. Protein product: CASSWGQAAPELFF.

The chain has TRBV9 and TRBJ2-7; weak D call: TRBD2 (5 bases). Per germline, CDR1 SGDLS and CDR2 YYNGEE. This CDR3 region has 16 residues. The V end lost 4 bases, the J end lost 5 bases, and 22 bases lay between the germline ends. CDR3 loop: CASSPGGGGPWDEQYF. CDR3 DNA sequence: TGTGCCAGCAGCCCGGGCGGAGGCGGGCCTTGGGACGAGCAGTACTTC.

CDR3 protein: CASSPGLATDNEQFF. CDR3 nucleotide sequence: TGCGCCAGCAGCCCAGGACTAGCGACTGATAATGAGCAGTTCTTC. The rearrangement uses TRBV4-1 and TRBJ2-1, with 9 bases that match TRBD2. The germline V gene encodes CDR1 MGHRA and CDR2 YSYEKL. The CDR3 contains 15 residues. The V and J ends lost 4 bases and 7 bases, in that order; junction bases with no gene match: 8.

This clone has more than one count but fewer than ten. The V call is TRBV9, the J call TRBJ2-2, with TRBD2 identical over 14 bases. CDR1 is SGDLS and CDR2 is YYNGEE in the germline V gene. V shed 3 bases and J 0 bases; nucleotides not matched to a gene: 4. The CDR3 has 18 residues. The CDR3 DNA sequence: TGTGCCAGCAGCGCTTGGACTAGCGGGAGGTCGAACACCGGGGAGCTGTTTTTT. Amino acids: CASSAWTSGRSNTGELFF.

V gene TRBV5-1 combines with J gene TRBJ2-1, with TRBD2 identical over 7 bases. CDR3 length equals 14 residues. Germline assignment: CDR1 SGHRS and CDR2 YFSETQ. V gave up 7 bases and J gave up 6 bases; unmatched junction bases: 10. The CDR3 DNA reads as TGCGCCAGCTCGATTGGGGGGGTACCCAATGAGCAGTTCTTC. Amino acids: CASSIGGVPNEQFF.

This chain uses TRBV6-1 with TRBJ2-5, with TRBD1 as a possible D gene (5 bases). This CDR3 has 13 residues. Germline V gives CDR1 MNHNS, CDR2 SASEGT. V was pared by 6 bases and J by 5 bases, with 13 bases between. Here the CDR3 reads CASRVKGKETQYF. DNA for the CDR3: TGTGCCAGCAGGGTAAAGGGGAAGGAGACCCAGTACTTC.

The V gene is TRBV18, the J gene TRBJ2-5; D assignment may be TRBD1 or TRBD2 (6 bases each). Between the trimmed V and J ends, which lost 2 bases and 14 bases, there was a span of 15 bases. The CDR3 contains 12 residues. Germline assignment: CDR1 KGHSH and CDR2 LQKENI. This CDR3 is CASSPRRDTPYF. CDR3 DNA sequence: TGTGCCAGCTCACCAAGGCGGGACACACCATACTTC. Based on the CDR3 plus reference TRBV18 and TRBJ2-5, the full variable domain is NAGVMQNPRHLVRRRGQEARLRCSPMKGHSHVYWYRQLPEEGLKFMVYLQKENIIDESGMPKERFSAEFPKEGPSILRIQQVVRGDSAAYFCASSPRRDTPYFGPGTRLLVL.

Only one count was recorded for this clone. The V and J genes are TRBV7-8 and TRBJ2-1; the D gene could be TRBD1 or TRBD2 (5 bases each). V lost 0 bases, J lost 10 bases, and 13 bases lay in between. This CDR3 is built from 14 residues. Germline CDR1 is SGHVS and CDR2 is FQNEAQ. CDR3 region: CASSLAGVAREQFF. The CDR3, as DNA: TGTGCCAGCAGCTTAGCGGGGGTCGCGCGGGAGCAGTTCTTC.

The CDR3 nucleotides are TGTGCCAGTAGTGCCCAGACAGGGGAGCTAGAGACCCAGTACTTC. Its protein product is CASSAQTGELETQYF. The V and J genes are TRBV19 and TRBJ2-5; 8 bases are shared with TRBD1. CDR1 is LNHDA, CDR2 SQIVND, per germline (reference sequence). This CDR3 is built from 15 residues. Unmatched junction bases numbered 9, after V lost 5 bases and J lost 4 bases. Combining the CDR3 with reference TRBV19 and TRBJ2-5 gives the whole variable domain DGGITQSPKYLFRKEGQNVTLSCEQNLNHDAMYWYRQDPGQGLRLIYYSQIVNDFQKGDIAEGYSVSREKKESFPLTVTSAQKNPTAFYLCASSAQTGELETQYFGPGTRLLVL.

This clone was observed a single time. The CDR3 DNA sequence: TGCGCCAGCACCCCCCGGACTAGCGAGCATGAGCAGTTCTTC. The encoded protein is CASTPRTSEHEQFF. The chain is built from TRBV5-1 and TRBJ2-1, with 9 nucleotides matching TRBD2. V shed 6 bases, J shed 8 bases, and the junction held 9 bases outside the gene matches. Germline V gene sequence: CDR1 SGHRS, CDR2 YFSETQ. The CDR3 is 14 residues long.